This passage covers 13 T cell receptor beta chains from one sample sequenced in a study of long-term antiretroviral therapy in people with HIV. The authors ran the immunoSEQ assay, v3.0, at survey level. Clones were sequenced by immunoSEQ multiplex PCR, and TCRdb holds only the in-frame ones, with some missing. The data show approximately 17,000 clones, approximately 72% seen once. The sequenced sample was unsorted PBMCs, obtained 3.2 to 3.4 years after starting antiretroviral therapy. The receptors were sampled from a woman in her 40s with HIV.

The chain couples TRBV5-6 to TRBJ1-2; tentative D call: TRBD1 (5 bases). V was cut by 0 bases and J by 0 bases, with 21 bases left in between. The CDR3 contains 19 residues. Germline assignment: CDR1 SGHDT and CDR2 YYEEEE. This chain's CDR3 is CASSLAPGSWDPANYGYTF. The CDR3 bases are TGTGCCAGCAGCTTGGCCCCGGGATCCTGGGACCCTGCTAACTATGGCTACACCTTC.

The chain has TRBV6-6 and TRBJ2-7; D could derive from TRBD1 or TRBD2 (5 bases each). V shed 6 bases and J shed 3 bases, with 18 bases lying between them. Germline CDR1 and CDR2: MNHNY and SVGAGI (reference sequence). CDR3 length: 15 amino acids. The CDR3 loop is CASSQNRDGSYEQYF. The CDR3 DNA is TGTGCCAGCAGCCAAAACCGGGACGGAAGCTACGAGCAGTACTTC.

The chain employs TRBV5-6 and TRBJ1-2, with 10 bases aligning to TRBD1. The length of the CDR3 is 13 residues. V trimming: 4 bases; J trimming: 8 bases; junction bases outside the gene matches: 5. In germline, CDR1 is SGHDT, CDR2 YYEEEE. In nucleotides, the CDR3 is TGTGCCAGCAGCCAAGGACAGGGGGACGGCTACACCTTC. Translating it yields CASSQGQGDGYTF.

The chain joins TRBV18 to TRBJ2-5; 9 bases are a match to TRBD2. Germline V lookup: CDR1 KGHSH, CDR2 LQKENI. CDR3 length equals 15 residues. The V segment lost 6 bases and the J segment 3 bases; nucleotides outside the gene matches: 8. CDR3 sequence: CASSLVSGGEETQYF. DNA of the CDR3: TGTGCCAGCTCCCTGGTTAGCGGGGGAGAAGAGACCCAGTACTTC.

The CDR3 is CASRNGANYGYTF. Written as DNA, the CDR3 is TGTGCCAGCAGAAACGGGGCTAACTATGGCTACACCTTC. The rearrangement joins TRBV6-6 to TRBJ1-2, with D hard to call. The V and J ends lost 6 bases and 0 bases respectively, with 8 bases between them. There are 13 residues in the CDR3. Germline V gene lookup returns CDR1 MNHNY and CDR2 SVGAGI (reference sequence).

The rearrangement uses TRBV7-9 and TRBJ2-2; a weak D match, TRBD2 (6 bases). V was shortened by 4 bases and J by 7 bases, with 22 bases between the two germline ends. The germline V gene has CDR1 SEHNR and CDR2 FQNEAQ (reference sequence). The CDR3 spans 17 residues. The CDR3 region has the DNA TGTGCCAGCAGCTACCTGATTCGGGGGTATGGCGACGGGGAGCTGTTTTTT. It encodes CASSYLIRGYGDGELFF.

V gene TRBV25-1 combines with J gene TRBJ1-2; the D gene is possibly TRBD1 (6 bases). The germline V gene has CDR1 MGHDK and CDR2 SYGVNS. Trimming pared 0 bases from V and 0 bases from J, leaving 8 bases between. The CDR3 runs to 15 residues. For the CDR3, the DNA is TGTGCCAGCAGTGAATATGACAGGACTAACTATGGCTACACCTTC. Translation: CASSEYDRTNYGYTF.

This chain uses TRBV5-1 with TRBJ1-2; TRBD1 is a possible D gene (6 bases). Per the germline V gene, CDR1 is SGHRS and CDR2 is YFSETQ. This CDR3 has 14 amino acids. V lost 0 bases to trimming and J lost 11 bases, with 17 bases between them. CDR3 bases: TGCGCCAGCAGCTTGGAAGGGGGGGCTCTCCGATACACCTTC. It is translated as CASSLEGGALRYTF.

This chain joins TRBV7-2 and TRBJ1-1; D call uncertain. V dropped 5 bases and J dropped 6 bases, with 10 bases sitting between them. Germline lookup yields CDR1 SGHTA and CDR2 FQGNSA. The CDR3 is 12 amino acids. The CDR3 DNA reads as TGTGCCAGCAGCCGTATGACCCCTGAAGCTTTCTTT. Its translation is CASSRMTPEAFF.

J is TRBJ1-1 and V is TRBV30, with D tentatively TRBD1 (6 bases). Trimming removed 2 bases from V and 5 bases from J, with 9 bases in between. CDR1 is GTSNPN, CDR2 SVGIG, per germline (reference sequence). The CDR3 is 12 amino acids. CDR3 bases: TGTGCCTGGAGTCGTAGGGGGACTGAAGCTTTCTTT. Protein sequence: CAWSRRGTEAFF.

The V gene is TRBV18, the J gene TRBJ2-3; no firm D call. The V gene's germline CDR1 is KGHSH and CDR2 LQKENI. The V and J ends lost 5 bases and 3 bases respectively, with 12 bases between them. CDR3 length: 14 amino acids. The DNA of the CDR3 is TGTGCCAGCTCAAGGGCTAGAGCTACAGATACGCAGTATTTT. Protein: CASSRARATDTQYF.

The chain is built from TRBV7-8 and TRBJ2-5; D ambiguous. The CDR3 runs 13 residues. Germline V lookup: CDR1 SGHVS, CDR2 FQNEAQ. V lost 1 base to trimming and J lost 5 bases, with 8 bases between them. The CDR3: CASSLGGYETQYF. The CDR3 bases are TGTGCCAGCAGCTTAGGGGGTTATGAGACCCAGTACTTC. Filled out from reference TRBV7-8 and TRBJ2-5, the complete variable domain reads GAGVSQSPRYKVAKRGQDVALRCDPISGHVSLFWYQQALGQGPEFLTYFQNEAQLDKSGLPSDRFFAERPEGSVSTLKIQRTQQEDSAVYLCASSLGGYETQYFGPGTRLLVL.

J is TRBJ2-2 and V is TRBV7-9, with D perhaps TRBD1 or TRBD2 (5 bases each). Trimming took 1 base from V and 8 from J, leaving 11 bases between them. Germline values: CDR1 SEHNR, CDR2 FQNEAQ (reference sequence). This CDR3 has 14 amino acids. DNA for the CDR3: TGTGCCAGCAGCTTAGAGGGGACCGCTGGGGAGCTGTTTTTT. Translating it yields CASSLEGTAGELFF.